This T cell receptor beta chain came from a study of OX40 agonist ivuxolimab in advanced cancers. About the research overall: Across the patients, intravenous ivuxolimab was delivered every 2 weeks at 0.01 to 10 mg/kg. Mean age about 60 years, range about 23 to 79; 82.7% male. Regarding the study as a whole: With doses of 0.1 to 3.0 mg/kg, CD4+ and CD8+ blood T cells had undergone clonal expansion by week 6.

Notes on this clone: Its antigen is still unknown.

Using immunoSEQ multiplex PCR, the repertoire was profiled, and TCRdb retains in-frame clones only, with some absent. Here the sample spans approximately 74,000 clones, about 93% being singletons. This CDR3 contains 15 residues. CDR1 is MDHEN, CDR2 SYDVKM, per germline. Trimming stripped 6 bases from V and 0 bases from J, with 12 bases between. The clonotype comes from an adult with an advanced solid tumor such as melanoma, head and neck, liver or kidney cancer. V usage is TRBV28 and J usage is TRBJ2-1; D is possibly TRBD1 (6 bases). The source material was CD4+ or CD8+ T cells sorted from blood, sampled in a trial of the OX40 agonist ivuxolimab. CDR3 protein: CASRSGQSSYNEQFF. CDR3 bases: TGTGCCAGCAGGAGTGGACAGAGCTCCTACAATGAGCAGTTCTTC.